The next 10 T cell receptor beta chains were all read from a single sample in a study of T-cell reconstitution after alpha-beta-depleted transplantation in children. Preparation of the TCRbeta library used unique molecular identifiers. MiXCR, run by TCRdb on the PCR reads, gives a single entry per CDR3 protein. Among a few hundred thousand distinct CDR3 sequences listed, approximately 42% were seen once. This specimen consisted of PBMCs, obtained before TCRalphabeta/CD19-depleted stem cell transplant. The receptors shown here come from a girl aged 2-10 years with aplastic anemia, due to receive a stem cell transplant.

In its sample, this clonotype was seen many times. The chain carries TRBV24-1 and TRBJ2-2; 13 bases agree with TRBD2. V lost 2 bases, J lost 0 bases, and 8 bases stayed unmatched. This CDR3 comprises 20 residues. CDR1 and CDR2 from the germline V gene are KGHDR and SFDVKD. The CDR3 region is CATSDSRTSGGPSNTGELFF. The DNA for the CDR3 is TGTGCCACCAGTGATTCCCGGACTAGCGGGGGACCTTCGAACACCGGGGAGCTGTTTTTT.

This clonotype was detected ten times or more. The chain carries TRBV5-1 and TRBJ1-2, with D possibly matching TRBD1 (6 bases). Looked up from germline, CDR1 is SGHRS and CDR2 is YFSETQ. Deletions cut 4 bases from V and 7 bases from J, with 11 bases between. The CDR3 runs to 12 residues. The CDR3 loop is CASSHTGSGYTF. CDR3 sequence (DNA): TGCGCCAGCAGCCACACAGGGTCTGGCTACACCTTC.

This clonotype showed up many times. This chain links TRBV20-1 with TRBJ1-1, with D unresolved. This CDR3 has 11 amino acids. From germline, CDR1 is DFQATT and CDR2 SNEGSKA (reference sequence). Trimming left V 7 bases short and J 1 base short, with 7 bases between. CDR3 DNA: TGCAGTGGCTCCGGGAACACTGAAGCTTTCTTT. Amino acids: CSGSGNTEAFF.

This chain links TRBV9 with TRBJ2-3; 12 bases are shared with TRBD2. The length of the CDR3 is 14 residues. The V and J ends lost 3 bases and 14 bases, in that order; junction bases with no gene match: 10. CDR1 and CDR2 (germline): SGDLS, YYNGEE. The CDR3 DNA sequence: TGTGCCAGCAGCGGTGGGACTAGCGGGTTTTTTGCGTATTTT. Encoded protein: CASSGGTSGFFAYF.

The CDR3 reads CACSPPRTSGRADTQYF. The CDR3 DNA follows: TGTGCCTGCTCCCCCCCCCGAACTAGCGGGAGGGCGGATACGCAGTATTTT. This sequence joins TRBV3-1 and TRBJ2-3, with 13 bases lining up with TRBD2. The germline V gene has CDR1 LGHDT and CDR2 YNNKEL (reference sequence). Germline trimming cut 11 bases from V and 6 bases from J; bases unmatched to any gene: 17. This CDR3 is built from 17 residues.

The V and J genes are TRBV18 and TRBJ2-5, with 9 positions matching TRBD2. The CDR3 has 15 amino acids. Unmatched junction bases numbered 1, after V lost 2 bases and J lost 0 bases. Germline CDR1 KGHSH, CDR2 LQKENI. The CDR3 DNA reads as TGTGCCAGCTCACCAAGGACTAGCGACCAAGAGACCCAGTACTTC. It yields the protein CASSPRTSDQETQYF.

This clonotype was seen ten or more times. V is TRBV20-1 and J is TRBJ2-7; TRBD2 matches at 13 bases. With V trimmed by 6 bases and J by 2 bases, 7 bases remained unmatched. Per germline, CDR1 DFQATT and CDR2 SNEGSKA (reference sequence). The CDR3 is 15 amino acids. CDR3 nucleotides: TGCAGTGCCTGGACTAGCGGGAGTACTACCTACGAGCAGTACTTC. Its protein is CSAWTSGSTTYEQYF.

This clonotype has ten or more counts. The genes are TRBV29-1 and TRBJ2-1; possible D gene TRBD2, 6 bases. V lost 4 bases to trimming and J lost 4 bases, with 14 bases between them. This CDR3 region has 14 residues. Germline-derived CDR1 and CDR2 are SQVTM and ANQGSEA. The CDR3, as DNA: TGCAGCGTTGTCCGGCTAGCGACATACAATGAGCAGTTCTTC. Residues: CSVVRLATYNEQFF.

This clonotype was counted many times. The chain recombines TRBV7-9 with TRBJ2-6; unclear D gene. Germline V gene lookup returns CDR1 SEHNR and CDR2 FQNEAQ (reference sequence). The CDR3 is made up of 16 amino acids. The V and J ends lost 5 bases and 0 bases respectively, with 11 bases between them. The CDR3 bases are TGTGCCAGCAGCCGAGGACCGATCTCTGGGGCCAACGTCCTGACTTTC. The encoded protein is CASSRGPISGANVLTF.

This clonotype was observed a handful of times. The V gene is TRBV6-2 or TRBV6-3, the J gene TRBJ1-2, with D possibly TRBD1 on 5 matching bases. The CDR3 has 14 residues. The germline V and J ends were trimmed by 2 bases and 2 bases, with 9 bases remaining between them. CDR1 and CDR2 (germline): MNHEY, SVGEGT. CDR3 protein: CASSYIQGNYGYTF. The DNA for the CDR3 is TGTGCCAGCAGTTACATCCAGGGAAACTATGGCTACACCTTC.